The next 13 T cell receptor beta chains were all read from a single sample in a study of human T cells and chemical hapten exposure. As to time point: healthy volunteer bleed at 2 weeks. Total RNA came from unfractionated whole blood. TCRdb itself ran the RACE reads through MiXCR, one entry per CDR3 protein. The sample yields some 45,000 distinct CDR3 sequences, around 4.5% seen once. The sequencing input was whole blood. These receptors were collected from a human donor in good health. Some clones in this sample may be carry-over from other donors' samples.

This clonotype has ten or more counts. The V gene is TRBV6-5, the J gene TRBJ1-2, with a tentative D call TRBD1 (5 bases). This CDR3 has 13 amino acids. CDR1 is MNHEY and CDR2 is SVGAGI in the germline V gene. V was shortened by 2 bases and J by 8 bases, with 12 bases between the two germline ends. Written as DNA, the CDR3 is TGTGCCAGCAGTTACGGGGGATCGAAGGGCTACACCTTC. It codes for CASSYGGSKGYTF.

This clonotype was counted at least ten times. As DNA, the CDR3 is TGTGCCAGCAGCCCCGGGACGGTAGCCTACGAGCAGTACTTC. Amino acid sequence: CASSPGTVAYEQYF. The V gene is TRBV7-8, the J gene TRBJ2-7; perhaps D is TRBD1 or TRBD2 (5 bases each). Germline CDR1 and CDR2: SGHVS and FQNEAQ. This CDR3 region has 14 residues. Trimming removed 5 bases at V and 2 bases at J, with 13 bases between.

This clonotype came up many times. The chain recombines TRBV27 with TRBJ2-1; the D is unclear. The germline CDR1 and CDR2 sequences are MNHEY and SMNVEV (reference sequence). This CDR3 comprises 13 residues. Trimming removed 5 bases at V and 8 bases at J, with 13 bases between. The CDR3 here is CASSPKGFDEQFF. CDR3 coding DNA: TGTGCCAGCAGTCCCAAAGGGTTCGATGAGCAGTTCTTC.

This clonotype has more than one count but fewer than ten. The J gene is TRBJ2-3, the V gene TRBV2; TRBD2 is a possible D gene (6 bases). The germline V gene has CDR1 SNHLY and CDR2 FYNNEI. V dropped 4 bases and J dropped 7 bases, with 15 bases sitting between them. The CDR3 is made up of 14 amino acids. The CDR3, as DNA: TGTGCCAGCAGTGCATCGACTAGTAAATATACGCAGTATTTT. It encodes CASSASTSKYTQYF.

This clonotype has at least ten counts. V usage is TRBV28 and J usage is TRBJ2-3, with TRBD2 identical over 7 bases. With V trimmed by 3 bases and J by 3 bases, 6 bases remained unmatched. Germline V lookup: CDR1 MDHEN, CDR2 SYDVKM. This CDR3 contains 15 residues. The CDR3, as DNA: TGTGCCAGCAGTTTTATTAGCGGGTTTACAGATACGCAGTATTTT. Translation gives CASSFISGFTDTQYF.

In this sample, this clonotype turned up a few times. The chain uses TRBV5-1 and TRBJ1-2; no firm D call. CDR3 length: 13 amino acids. The V gene's germline CDR1 is SGHRS and CDR2 YFSETQ. Trimming pared 0 bases from V and 8 bases from J, leaving 11 bases between. The chain's CDR3 is CASSLGSGRGYTF. For the CDR3, the DNA is TGCGCCAGCAGCTTGGGGTCCGGAAGAGGCTACACCTTC.

This clonotype was seen ten or more times. The CDR3 DNA reads TGTGCCAGCAGCTCCCGCCGGGGCTTGGGGAACACTGAAGCTTTCTTT. This gives the protein CASSSRRGLGNTEAFF. The chain couples TRBV5-6 to TRBJ1-1, with D possibly matching TRBD1 (5 bases). Germline V gene lookup returns CDR1 SGHDT and CDR2 YYEEEE. This CDR3 has 16 residues. Trimming left V 3 bases short and J 1 base short, with 16 bases between.

This clonotype was observed at least ten times. Here the CDR3 reads CSARTSVEQFF. The CDR3 DNA follows: TGCAGTGCTAGAACTAGCGTTGAGCAGTTCTTC. The chain joins TRBV20-1 to TRBJ2-1; 7 bases are a match to TRBD2. CDR1 and CDR2 (germline): DFQATT, SNEGSKA (reference sequence). The trim removed 2 bases at V and 9 bases at J, leaving 1 base unmatched. The CDR3 is made up of 11 amino acids.

This clonotype has only a few counts. The V gene is TRBV6-5, the J gene TRBJ1-4; D is undetermined. Per germline, CDR1 MNHEY and CDR2 SVGAGI. The ends were cut back, 0 bases at V and 2 bases at J, with 7 bases in the middle. The CDR3 is 15 residues long. The CDR3 DNA sequence: TGTGCCAGCAGTTACTCGAGCAGGACTAATGAAAAACTGTTTTTT. Its protein product is CASSYSSRTNEKLFF.

A single count supports this clonotype. A much bigger clone sits one base away, suggesting this may be a read error. The V call is TRBV28, the J call TRBJ1-6; a possible D gene is TRBD1 (5 bases). The CDR3 runs to 15 residues. Deletions cut 7 bases from V and 9 bases from J, with 19 bases between. Germline CDR1 MDHEN, CDR2 SYDVKM. Here the CDR3 DNA reads TGTGCCAGCACCGGGGGGGGATCCCATACTTCACCCCTCCACTTT. It translates to CASTGGGSHTSPLHF.

This clonotype was counted at least ten times. The gene calls are TRBV10-3 and TRBJ2-3; D possibly corresponds to TRBD2 (6 bases). V was pared by 4 bases and J by 4 bases, with 24 bases between. The CDR3 covers 18 residues. Germline loops: CDR1 ENHRY, CDR2 SYGVKD. The CDR3 region has the DNA TGTGCCATCAGTGGGAATCCTGAGCGGGCTCTCGTCCCAGATACGCAGTATTTT. This translates into CAISGNPERALVPDTQYF.

This clonotype was seen at least ten times. The chain couples TRBV29-1 to TRBJ1-2; TRBD1 might be the D (6 bases). V shed 7 bases and J shed 4 bases, with 19 bases lying between them. The CDR3 is made up of 14 amino acids. The germline V gene has CDR1 SQVTM and CDR2 ANQGSEA. CDR3 region: CSGGQGDSFYGYTF. CDR3 nucleotide sequence: TGCAGCGGGGGACAAGGGGATTCCTTCTATGGCTACACCTTC.

This clonotype was seen ten or more times. The rearrangement joins TRBV12-3 or TRBV12-4 to TRBJ2-2; D gene ambiguous. V was cut by 3 bases and J by 7 bases, with 3 bases left in between. CDR3 size: 11 residues. In DNA form, the CDR3 reads TGTGCCAGCAGTTTCTTCGGGGAGCTGTTTTTT. Its translation: CASSFFGELFF.